The 17 T cell receptor beta chains listed next were all sequenced from one sample in a study of PD-L1 blockade in urothelial cancer. Using immunoSEQ multiplex PCR, the repertoire was profiled, and TCRdb retains in-frame clones only, with some absent. Seen here are some 29,000 clones, 70% to 90% observed once, and the top ten hold 1.5% to 2%. The input for sequencing was PBMCs, taken around atezolizumab (anti-PD-L1) treatment. Every receptor here comes from a man between 45 and 60 years old with urothelial cancer.

The V and J genes are TRBV9 and TRBJ2-5; D perhaps matches TRBD1 (6 bases). This CDR3 spans 15 amino acids. Trimming cost V 2 bases and J 5 bases, with 16 bases left between them. Germline CDR1 and CDR2: SGDLS and YYNGEE. The DNA for the CDR3 is TGTGCCAGCAGCGTTACAGGGATATCTTTTGAGACCCAGTACTTC. Protein product: CASSVTGISFETQYF.

This sequence joins TRBV7-6 and TRBJ2-1, with TRBD2 matching over 7 bases. The CDR3 sequence is 14 residues long. CDR1 is SGHVS and CDR2 is FNYEAQ in the germline V gene. The J segment lost 7 bases and the V segment lost 3 bases, leaving 6 bases of the junction unmatched. The CDR3 DNA sequence: TGTGCCAGCAGCTTGCGCCGGGGGGAAAATGAGCAGTTCTTC. This sequence encodes CASSLRRGENEQFF.

This clone was picked up a small number of times. The chain is built from TRBV10-3 and TRBJ1-6, with TRBD1 matching 9 bases. Germline V gives CDR1 ENHRY, CDR2 SYGVKD. J was trimmed by 8 bases and V by 3 bases; bases with no gene match: 5. The CDR3 loop spans 15 amino acids. CDR3 bases: TGTGCCATCAGTGAAAACAGGGGGCATTATTCACCCCTCCACTTT. It translates to CAISENRGHYSPLHF.

The chain couples TRBV27 to TRBJ2-7, with a tentative D call TRBD2 (6 bases). Germline values: CDR1 MNHEY, CDR2 SMNVEV (reference sequence). V was pared by 5 bases and J by 2 bases, with 19 bases between. The CDR3 is 16 residues long. This CDR3 is CASSQKHGTLPYEQYF. The DNA of the CDR3 is TGTGCCAGCAGTCAAAAGCACGGGACTCTCCCCTACGAGCAGTACTTC.

The chain recombines TRBV4-3 with TRBJ1-3, with 11 positions matching TRBD1. Trimming removed 0 bases from V and 3 bases from J; junction bases left unmatched: 4. CDR1 is LGHNA and CDR2 is YSLEER in the germline V gene. The CDR3 length is 17 residues. CDR3 coding DNA: TGCGCCAGCAGCCAAGACGCAGGGACAGGGGGTGGAAACACCATATATTTT. As protein: CASSQDAGTGGGNTIYF.

The chain joins TRBV9 to TRBJ2-7, with 9 nucleotides matching TRBD1. The trim removed 5 bases at V and 5 bases at J, leaving 2 bases unmatched. CDR1 SGDLS and CDR2 YYNGEE come from the germline V gene. The CDR3 covers 12 residues. The CDR3 DNA is TGTGCCAGCAGGGGACAGGGCCACGAGCAGTACTTC. This sequence encodes CASRGQGHEQYF.

The chain links TRBV15 to TRBJ2-7; D might be TRBD1 (6 bases). This CDR3 has 13 residues. The V end lost 0 bases, the J end lost 3 bases, and 6 bases lay between the germline ends. The germline CDR1 and CDR2 sequences are LNHNV and YYDKDF (reference sequence). CDR3 DNA: TGTGCCACCAGCAGAGAGGACAGCTACGAGCAGTACTTC. Its protein is CATSREDSYEQYF.

This clone was detected once. The rearrangement uses TRBV19 and TRBJ2-7; perhaps TRBD2 as D (6 bases). Between the trimmed V and J ends, which lost 1 base and 2 bases, there was a span of 9 bases. Germline assignment: CDR1 LNHDA and CDR2 SQIVND (reference sequence). This CDR3 has 14 amino acids. CDR3 coding DNA: TGTGCCAGTAGTATAGCCGGGGGAGCCTACGAGCAGTACTTC. This translates into CASSIAGGAYEQYF. The variable domain in full, with the rest retrieved from reference TRBV19 and TRBJ2-7, is DGGITQSPKYLFRKEGQNVTLSCEQNLNHDAMYWYRQDPGQGLRLIYYSQIVNDFQKGDIAEGYSVSREKKESFPLTVTSAQKNPTAFYLCASSIAGGAYEQYFGPGTRLTVT.

The CDR3 here is CAISGDSNNSPLHF. CDR3 DNA sequence: TGTGCCATCTCTGGTGACAGTAATAATTCACCCCTCCACTTT. The chain couples TRBV10-3 to TRBJ1-6, with TRBD1 as a possible D gene (5 bases). V lost 8 bases, J lost 5 bases, and 13 bases lay in between. CDR3 length: 14 residues. Per germline, CDR1 ENHRY and CDR2 SYGVKD.

This chain joins TRBV14 and TRBJ2-2, with 7 nucleotides matching TRBD2. This CDR3 is built from 15 residues. The germline V gene encodes CDR1 SGHDN and CDR2 FVKESK. The ends lost 5 bases at V and 4 bases at J; junction bases unmatched: 7. As DNA, the CDR3 is TGTGCCAGCAGCTTCCTAGCGGCGGGCACCGGGGAGCTGTTTTTT. Its protein is CASSFLAAGTGELFF.

This chain connects TRBV5-1 to TRBJ2-1; D uncertain. V lost 3 bases to trimming and J lost 6 bases, with 7 bases between them. Looked up from germline, CDR1 is SGHRS and CDR2 is YFSETQ. This CDR3 comprises 12 residues. In DNA form, the CDR3 reads TGCGCCAGCAGCTCCGAGGTCAATGAGCAGTTCTTC. The encoded protein is CASSSEVNEQFF.

V and J are TRBV5-1 and TRBJ1-3; no firm D call. The CDR3 sequence is 14 residues long. CDR1 SGHRS and CDR2 YFSETQ come from the germline V gene. The V end was cut by 4 bases, the J end by 2 bases, with 10 bases between. CDR3 in DNA: TGCGCCAGCAGCCCACTAACTGCTGGAAACACCATATATTTT. This codes for CASSPLTAGNTIYF.

This clone appeared once. The gene calls are TRBV11-3 and TRBJ2-5, with 7 bases lining up with TRBD1. J was trimmed by 5 bases and V by 1 base; bases with no gene match: 7. Germline-derived CDR1 and CDR2 are SGHNT and YENEEA. The CDR3 covers 15 residues. The CDR3 DNA sequence: TGTGCCAGCAGCTTAGGTTTGGGGACAGCCGAGACCCAGTACTTC. Translated, it gives CASSLGLGTAETQYF. Full variable domain (rest looked up from reference TRBV11-3 and TRBJ2-5): EAGVVQSPRYKIIEKKQPVAFWCNPISGHNTLYWYLQNLGQGPELLIRYENEEAVDDSQLPKDRFSAERLKGVDSTLKIQPAELGDSAVYLCASSLGLGTAETQYFGPGTRLLVL.

Turning to this clone: Relative to the germline gene, one junction end is altered; a read error may explain this. The chain uses TRBV7-2 and TRBJ2-7, with 12 bases that match TRBD2. CDR1 and CDR2 from the germline V gene are SGHTA and FQGNSA. The CDR3 runs 15 residues. CDR3 in amino acids: CASSLDATSGRSGDF. The CDR3 DNA follows: TGTGCCAGCAGCTTAGACGCAACTAGCGGGAGGTCTGGGGACTTC.

V and J are TRBV21-1 and TRBJ2-7; the D call in the table, TRBD1, was not verified against the DNA. TRBV21-1 is given as a pseudogene. The length of the CDR3 is 12 residues. DNA of the CDR3: TGTGCCAGCAGCAAGTATGGCCCCGAGCAGTACTTC. Translating gives CASSKYGPEQYF.

V is TRBV9 and J is TRBJ2-1, with 13 positions matching TRBD2. This CDR3 spans 16 amino acids. Germline CDR1 SGDLS, CDR2 YYNGEE. J lost 4 bases, V lost 2 bases, and 3 bases had no gene match. This CDR3 reads CASSVGLAGDYNEQFF. The DNA for the CDR3 is TGTGCCAGCAGCGTTGGACTAGCGGGGGATTACAATGAGCAGTTCTTC.

The V gene is TRBV27, the J gene TRBJ1-2; D gene unclear. CDR1 is MNHEY, CDR2 SMNVEV, per germline (reference sequence). The CDR3 runs 13 residues. Trimming took off 6 bases at V and 0 bases at J, with 8 bases between the two ends. This CDR3 is CASRSFSNYGYTF. CDR3 sequence (DNA): TGTGCCAGCAGGTCCTTCTCTAACTATGGCTACACCTTC.